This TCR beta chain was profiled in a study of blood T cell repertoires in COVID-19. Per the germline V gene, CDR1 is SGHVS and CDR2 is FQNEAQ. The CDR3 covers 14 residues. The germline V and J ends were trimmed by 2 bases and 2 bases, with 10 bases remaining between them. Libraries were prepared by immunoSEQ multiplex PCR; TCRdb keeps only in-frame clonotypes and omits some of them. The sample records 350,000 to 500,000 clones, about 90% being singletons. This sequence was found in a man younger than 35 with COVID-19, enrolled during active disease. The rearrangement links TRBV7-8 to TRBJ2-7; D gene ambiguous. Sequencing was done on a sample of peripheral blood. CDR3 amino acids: CASSLSSATYEQYF. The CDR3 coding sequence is TGTGCCAGCAGCTTATCCAGCGCGACCTACGAGCAGTACTTC.